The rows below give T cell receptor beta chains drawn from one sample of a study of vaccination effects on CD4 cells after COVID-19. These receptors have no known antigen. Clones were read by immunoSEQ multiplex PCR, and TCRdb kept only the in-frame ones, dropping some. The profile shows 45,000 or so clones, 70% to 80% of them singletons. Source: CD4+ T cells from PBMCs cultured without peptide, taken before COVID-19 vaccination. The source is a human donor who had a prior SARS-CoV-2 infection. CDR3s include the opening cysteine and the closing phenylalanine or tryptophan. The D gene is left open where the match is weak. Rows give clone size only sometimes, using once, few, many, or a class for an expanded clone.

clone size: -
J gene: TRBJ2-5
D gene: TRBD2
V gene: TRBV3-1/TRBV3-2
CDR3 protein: CASSLHKPGLAGKSGTQYF
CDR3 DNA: TGTGCCAGCAGCCTTCACAAACCGGGACTAGCGGGTAAGTCAGGGACCCAGTACTTC

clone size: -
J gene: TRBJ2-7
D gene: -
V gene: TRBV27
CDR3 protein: CASSPSGRGKYEQYF
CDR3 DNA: TGTGCCAGCAGTCCATCTGGTCGGGGTAAATACGAGCAGTACTTC

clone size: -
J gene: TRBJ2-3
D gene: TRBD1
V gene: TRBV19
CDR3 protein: CASSRTGSGTDTQYF
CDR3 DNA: TGTGCCAGTAGTCGGACAGGGTCCGGGACAGATACGCAGTATTTT

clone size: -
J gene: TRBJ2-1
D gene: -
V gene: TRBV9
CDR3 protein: CATGAGQSSYNEQFF
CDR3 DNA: TGTGCCACAGGCGCCGGACAGAGCTCCTACAATGAGCAGTTCTTC

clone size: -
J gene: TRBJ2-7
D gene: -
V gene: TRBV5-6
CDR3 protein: CASSRGPGYEQYF
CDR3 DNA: TGTGCCAGCAGCCGAGGGCCGGGCTACGAGCAGTACTTC

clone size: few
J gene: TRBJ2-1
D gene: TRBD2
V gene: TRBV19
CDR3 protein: CASSTSGLSNEQFF
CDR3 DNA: TGTGCCAGTAGTACTAGCGGCCTTTCCAATGAGCAGTTCTTC

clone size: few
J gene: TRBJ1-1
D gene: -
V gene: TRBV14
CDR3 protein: CASSQEANTEAFF
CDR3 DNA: TGTGCCAGCAGCCAAGAGGCGAACACTGAAGCTTTCTTT

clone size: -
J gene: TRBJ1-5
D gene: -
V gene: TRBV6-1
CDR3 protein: CASSEGFYQPQHF
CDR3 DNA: TGTGCCAGCAGTGAAGGGTTCTATCAGCCCCAGCATTTT

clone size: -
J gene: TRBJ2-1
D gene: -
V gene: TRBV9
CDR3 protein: CASSVEWGAEGEQFF
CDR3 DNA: TGTGCCAGCAGCGTAGAGTGGGGCGCCGAGGGTGAGCAGTTCTTC

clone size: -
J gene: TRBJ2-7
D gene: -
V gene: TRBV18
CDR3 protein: CASSAGLRGEQYF
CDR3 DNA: TGTGCCAGCTCAGCGGGACTGAGGGGGGAGCAGTACTTC

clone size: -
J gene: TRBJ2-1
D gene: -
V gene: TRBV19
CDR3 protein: CASNTGSASYNEQFF
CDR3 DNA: TGTGCCAGTAATACTGGATCGGCCTCCTACAATGAGCAGTTCTTC

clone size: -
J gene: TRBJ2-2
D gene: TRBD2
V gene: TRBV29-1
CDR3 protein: CSVATSLNTGELFF
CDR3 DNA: TGCAGCGTAGCGACTAGCCTGAACACCGGGGAGCTGTTTTTT

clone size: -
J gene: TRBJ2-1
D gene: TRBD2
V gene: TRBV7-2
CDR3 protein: CAISMTGTSQNEQFF
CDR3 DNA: TGTGCCATCTCCATGACCGGGACTAGCCAGAATGAGCAGTTCTTC

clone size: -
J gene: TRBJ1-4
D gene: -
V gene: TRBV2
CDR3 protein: CASSVYGPNLEKLFF
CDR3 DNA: TGTGCCAGCAGTGTTTACGGGCCGAACCTGGAAAAACTGTTTTTT

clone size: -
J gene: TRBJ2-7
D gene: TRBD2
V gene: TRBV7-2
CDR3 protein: CASSLVSGKGEQYF
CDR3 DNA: TGTGCCAGCAGCTTAGTTAGCGGGAAGGGGGAGCAGTACTTC

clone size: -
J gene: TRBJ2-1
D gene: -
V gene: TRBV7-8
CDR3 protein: CASSWQTPSYNEQFF
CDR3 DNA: TGTGCCAGCAGCTGGCAAACCCCCTCCTACAATGAGCAGTTCTTC

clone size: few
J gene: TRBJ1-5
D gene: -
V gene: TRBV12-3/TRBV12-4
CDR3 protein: CASSLASFQPQHF
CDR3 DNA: TGTGCCAGCAGTTTAGCGAGTTTTCAGCCCCAGCATTTT

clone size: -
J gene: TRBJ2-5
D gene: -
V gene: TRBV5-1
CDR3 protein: CASSLIGSRSETQYF
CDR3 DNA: TGCGCCAGCAGCTTAATCGGCAGTAGGTCAGAGACCCAGTACTTC

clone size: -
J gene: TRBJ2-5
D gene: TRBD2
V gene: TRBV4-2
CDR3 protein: CASSQETSGVQETQYF
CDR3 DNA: TGTGCCAGCAGCCAAGAGACTAGCGGGGTCCAAGAGACCCAGTACTTC

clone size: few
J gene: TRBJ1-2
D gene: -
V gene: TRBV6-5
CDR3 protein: CASSPTDNYGYTF
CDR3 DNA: TGTGCCAGCAGCCCAACAGATAACTATGGCTACACCTTC

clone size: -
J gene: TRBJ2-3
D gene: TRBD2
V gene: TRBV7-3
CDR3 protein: CASSSGLAGFTDTQYF
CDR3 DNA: TGTGCCAGCAGCTCGGGACTAGCGGGCTTCACAGATACGCAGTATTTT